In this sample, the clone carrying this T cell receptor (beta chain) turned up many times. These data originate in a study of T cell repertoires in breast cancer. Losses at the gene ends were 7 bases for V and 6 bases for J; bases not matched to a gene: 10. The CDR3 is made up of 14 amino acids. The V gene's germline CDR1 is MNHNS and CDR2 SASEGT. An expanded emulsion RT-PCR with primers for all TCR V genes paired CD8+ T cell chains. During the second nested PCR, blocking oligonucleotides suppressed genes that were not paired. Using its own MiXCR run on the emulsion pairing reads, TCRdb lists one record per CDR3 protein. Here the sample spans about 40,000 distinct CDR3 sequences, around 45% being singletons.

The V gene is TRBV6-1, the J gene TRBJ2-3; 7 bases line up with TRBD1. The sequence derives from a pool of human donors with breast cancer or a healthy control (not recorded which). Sequenced sample: CD8+ T cells. The chain's CDR3 is CASTKGQEADTQYF. DNA of the CDR3: TGTGCCAGCACTAAAGGACAGGAAGCCGATACGCAGTATTTT.